This entry lists 23 T cell receptor beta chains sequenced from one sample in a study of T cell responses to AZD1222 COVID-19 vaccine. The protocol was immunoSEQ multiplex PCR, while the TCRdb copy is restricted to in-frame clones and leaves out a portion. In the table there are 200,000 or so clones, approximately 95% of which are singletons. The source material was peripheral blood, sampled 28 days after the second AZD1222 dose. These receptors all stem from an adult who received the AZD1222 COVID-19 vaccine.

This clone occurred once. V is TRBV29-1 and J is TRBJ2-2; no clear D. V shed 5 bases and J shed 2 bases, with 12 bases lying between them. This CDR3 region has 14 residues. The germline V gene encodes CDR1 SQVTM and CDR2 ANQGSEA. The CDR3 reads CSVIDNLNTGELFF. The CDR3, as DNA: TGCAGCGTTATCGACAACTTAAACACCGGGGAGCTGTTTTTT.

The chain combines TRBV18 with TRBJ1-6; 10 bases map to TRBD1. Germline CDR1 KGHSH, CDR2 LQKENI. V lost 3 bases to trimming and J lost 7 bases; unmatched junction nucleotides: 9. The CDR3 totals 17 residues. The CDR3 DNA is TGTGCCAGCTCACCGGGACAGGGGACCGGCGGAAATTCACCCCTCCACTTT. This sequence encodes CASSPGQGTGGNSPLHF.

This chain connects TRBV2 to TRBJ1-1; TRBD1 is a possible D gene (5 bases). The V and J ends lost 7 bases and 8 bases respectively, with 8 bases between them. This CDR3 is 10 amino acids long. In germline, CDR1 is SNHLY, CDR2 FYNNEI. CDR3 residues: CASKGAEAFF. Here the CDR3 DNA reads TGTGCCAGCAAAGGGGCGGAAGCTTTCTTT.

This sequence joins TRBV6-5 and TRBJ2-5; D call uncertain. CDR1 is MNHEY, CDR2 SVGAGI, per germline. V gave up 6 bases and J gave up 4 bases, with 9 bases separating them. The CDR3 length is 12 residues. The CDR3 sequence: CASRALSETQYF. The CDR3 region has the DNA TGTGCCAGCAGGGCCCTCTCAGAGACCCAGTACTTC.

The V gene is TRBV5-4, the J gene TRBJ1-4, with 8 positions matching TRBD1. Germline assignment: CDR1 SGHNT and CDR2 YYREEE (reference sequence). The CDR3 contains 14 residues. The trim removed 9 bases at V and 8 bases at J, leaving 12 bases unmatched. For the CDR3, the DNA is TGTGCCACATTCCGACAGGGGCCGGGGGAAAAACTGTTTTTT. Translation gives CATFRQGPGEKLFF.

The rearrangement uses TRBV29-1 and TRBJ1-2; D remains ambiguous. This CDR3 is 11 amino acids long. The germline CDR1 and CDR2 sequences are SQVTM and ANQGSEA. V lost 3 bases to trimming and J lost 6 bases, with 8 bases between them. The chain's CDR3 is CSVEGSDGYTF. CDR3 bases: TGCAGCGTTGAGGGGTCTGATGGCTACACCTTC. The variable domain in full, completed from reference TRBV29-1 and TRBJ1-2, reads SAVISQKPSRDICQRGTSLTIQCQVDSQVTMMFWYRQQPGQSLTLIATANQGSEATYESGFVIDKFPISRPNLTFSTLTVSNMSPEDSSIYLCSVEGSDGYTFGSGTRLTVV.

The V gene is TRBV18, the J gene TRBJ1-6; 7 bases fit TRBD1. Germline V gene data show CDR1 as KGHSH and CDR2 as LQKENI. The CDR3 consists of 15 residues. V lost 4 bases to trimming and J lost 7 bases; unmatched junction nucleotides: 7. This CDR3 reads CASSLGQWANSPLHF. The DNA for the CDR3 is TGTGCCAGCTCACTGGGACAGTGGGCGAATTCACCCCTCCACTTT.

The chain joins TRBV2 to TRBJ2-7; 8 bases are shared with TRBD1. The CDR3 runs to 13 residues. Germline CDR1 and CDR2: SNHLY and FYNNEI. The J segment lost 0 bases and the V segment lost 7 bases, leaving 2 bases of the junction unmatched. The CDR3, as DNA: TGTGCCAGCAAGGACAGGGCCTCCTACGAGCAGTACTTC. The encoded protein is CASKDRASYEQYF.

The rearrangement uses TRBV12-3 or TRBV12-4 and TRBJ2-2; tentative D call: TRBD2 (5 bases). V was trimmed by 2 bases and J by 5 bases, leaving 6 bases between them. The CDR3 has 13 amino acids. CDR3 sequence: CASSLRGTGELFF. The CDR3 bases are TGTGCCAGCAGTTTACGGGGTACCGGGGAGCTGTTTTTT.

This clone was seen just once. The chain uses TRBV9 and TRBJ2-4; D gene uncertain. Trimming pared 4 bases from V and 3 bases from J, leaving 8 bases between. CDR1 is SGDLS and CDR2 is YYNGEE in the germline V gene. This CDR3 region has 13 residues. The CDR3 reads CASSPTDKNIQYF. The CDR3 nucleotides are TGTGCCAGCAGCCCAACAGACAAAAACATTCAGTACTTC.

This chain connects TRBV6-5 to TRBJ1-5, with D unresolved. Germline CDR1 MNHEY, CDR2 SVGAGI. Trimming pared 6 bases from V and 4 bases from J, leaving 10 bases between. This CDR3 is 13 amino acids long. CDR3 region: CASSLEENQPQHF. CDR3 in DNA: TGTGCCAGCAGCCTCGAGGAAAATCAGCCCCAGCATTTT.

J is TRBJ2-1 and V is TRBV5-1, with unresolved D. Germline CDR1 and CDR2: SGHRS and YFSETQ. Trimming pared 0 bases from V and 5 bases from J, leaving 9 bases between. The CDR3 is made up of 14 amino acids. CDR3 nucleotide sequence: TGCGCCAGCAGCTTGGGAATATCGGACAATGAGCAGTTCTTC. It yields the protein CASSLGISDNEQFF.

CDR3 in DNA: TGTGCCAGCAGCCAAGACCAGGGACTAGCGGGGTTGGGGACCCAGTACTTC. Protein product: CASSQDQGLAGLGTQYF. This sequence joins TRBV4-2 and TRBJ2-5, with 13 bases that match TRBD2. Germline loops: CDR1 LGHNA, CDR2 YNFKEQ. J gave up 7 bases and V 0 bases, and 8 bases lay outside the gene matches. The CDR3 extends over 17 amino acids.

The chain carries TRBV27 and TRBJ1-1; no definite D call. Trimming cost V 6 bases and J 3 bases, with 17 bases left between them. The CDR3 is made up of 15 amino acids. The germline V gene has CDR1 MNHEY and CDR2 SMNVEV (reference sequence). This chain's CDR3 is CASREGGGRHTEAFF. The CDR3 DNA reads as TGTGCCAGCAGGGAGGGCGGAGGGAGGCACACTGAAGCTTTCTTT.

The chain has TRBV6-1 and TRBJ2-7; 8 bases align to TRBD1. V shed 2 bases and J 2 bases; nucleotides not matched to a gene: 8. This CDR3 spans 16 amino acids. The germline CDR1 and CDR2 sequences are MNHNS and SASEGT. CDR3 in amino acids: CASSENDRGYTYEQYF. For the CDR3, the DNA is TGTGCCAGCAGTGAAAATGACAGGGGTTACACCTACGAGCAGTACTTC.

The gene calls are TRBV19 and TRBJ2-7; a possible D gene is TRBD1 (5 bases). Germline V lookup: CDR1 LNHDA, CDR2 SQIVND (reference sequence). The length of the CDR3 is 15 residues. V shed 5 bases and J shed 0 bases, with 14 bases lying between them. The CDR3 is CASSRGQTSSYEQYF. DNA of the CDR3: TGTGCCAGTAGTCGCGGACAAACCAGCTCCTACGAGCAGTACTTC.

The chain has TRBV28 and TRBJ1-1; TRBD1 is a possible D gene (6 bases). The CDR3 covers 15 residues. The V gene lost 4 bases and the J gene lost 3 bases, with 15 bases spanning the gap. Germline CDR1 MDHEN, CDR2 SYDVKM. In DNA, the CDR3 is TGTGCCAGCAGTTCCTCGGGGGCAGGGGACACTGAAGCTTTCTTT. Its protein is CASSSSGAGDTEAFF.

V gene TRBV5-4 combines with J gene TRBJ2-2, with D tentatively TRBD2 (6 bases). The germline V gene encodes CDR1 SGHNT and CDR2 YYREEE (reference sequence). CDR3 length equals 17 residues. The V gene lost 0 bases and the J gene lost 0 bases, with 12 bases spanning the gap. In DNA, the CDR3 is TGTGCCAGCAGCTTGGCGGCGGGGAACGCGAACACCGGGGAGCTGTTTTTT. Protein sequence: CASSLAAGNANTGELFF. Filled out from reference TRBV5-4 and TRBJ2-2, the complete variable domain reads ETGVTQSPTHLIKTRGQQVTLRCSSQSGHNTVSWYQQALGQGPQFIFQYYREEENGRGNFPPRFSGLQFPNYSSELNVNALELDDSALYLCASSLAAGNANTGELFFGEGSRLTVL.

This clone was detected once. This chain joins TRBV5-8 and TRBJ2-3; 9 bases match TRBD2. Looked up from germline, CDR1 is SGHTS and CDR2 is YDEGEE. Trimming cost V 4 bases and J 6 bases; bases outside gene matches: 12. The CDR3 spans 16 residues. The CDR3: CASSPPGLAGYDTQYF. The CDR3 nucleotides read TGTGCCAGCAGCCCCCCTGGGCTAGCGGGGTATGATACGCAGTATTTT.

V and J are TRBV28 and TRBJ1-4; no clear D gene. Germline-derived CDR1 and CDR2 are MDHEN and SYDVKM. V lost 2 bases and J lost 5, with 3 bases in between. The CDR3 covers 12 residues. As DNA, the CDR3 is TGTGCCAGCAGTTTACTGAATGAAAAACTGTTTTTT. This translates into CASSLLNEKLFF.

V and J are TRBV18 and TRBJ2-2; D call uncertain. V lost 3 bases to trimming and J lost 0 bases, with 11 bases between them. Per the germline V gene, CDR1 is KGHSH and CDR2 is LQKENI. The CDR3 covers 16 residues. The CDR3 region has the DNA TGTGCCAGCTCACCCCTGCGGCATACGAACACCGGGGAGCTGTTTTTT. Its translation: CASSPLRHTNTGELFF. The complete variable domain, with remaining parts taken from reference TRBV18 and TRBJ2-2, reads NAGVMQNPRHLVRRRGQEARLRCSPMKGHSHVYWYRQLPEEGLKFMVYLQKENIIDESGMPKERFSAEFPKEGPSILRIQQVVRGDSAAYFCASSPLRHTNTGELFFGEGSRLTVL.

The V and J genes are TRBV6-5 and TRBJ2-3; tentative D call: TRBD2 (7 bases). Germline lookup yields CDR1 MNHEY and CDR2 SVGAGI. This CDR3 comprises 15 residues. Trimming took 5 bases from V and 5 from J, leaving 17 bases between them. The CDR3 nucleotides read TGTGCCAGCAGTCCTTCGGGGGGCGGGGGAGATACGCAGTATTTT. Protein sequence: CASSPSGGGGDTQYF.

This clone was observed a single time. The rearrangement links TRBV6-5 to TRBJ1-4, with D possibly TRBD1 on 5 matching bases. This CDR3 contains 12 residues. From germline, CDR1 is MNHEY and CDR2 SVGAGI. V dropped 6 bases and J dropped 8 bases, with 10 bases sitting between them. The chain's CDR3 is CASRTGEEKLFF. The CDR3 DNA reads as TGTGCCAGCAGGACGGGGGAGGAAAAACTGTTTTTT.